This T cell receptor (beta chain) was captured by sequencing in a study of T-cell memory formation after mild COVID-19 (dated by TCRdb to the early 2020s). In the study overall: TCR sequence clusters from the two donors were largely donor specific. Longitudinal TCRalpha and TCRbeta repertoire sequencing tracked T-cell clones expanding and contracting after mild COVID-19 in a couple of donors. Two young, previously healthy adult volunteers, one female and one male, were included in the cohort. Broad study findings and their caveats: Clones that contracted from day 15 to 85 showed balanced CD4/CD8 phenotypes, whereas a second wave of clones that expanded from day 15 to 37 leaned towards CD4+. The detection of some responding clones in pre-infection memory suggests that pre-existing cross-reactive memory T cells joined the SARS-CoV-2 response. SARS-CoV-2 specificity was not confirmed for the second-wave clones peaking on day 37. Contracting CD4+ clones turned up mainly in the CM and EM memory subsets, whereas EMRA was where CD8+ clones were enriched. The study covered only two mild cases, and larger cohorts including severe cases with pre-infection samples were considered necessary.

Ficoll-Paque density gradient centrifugation was used to isolate PBMCs. The germline V and J ends show losses of 4 bases and 7 bases respectively, and no gene match explains 6 bases of the junction. The CDR3 sequence holds 14 residues, the cysteine and phenylalanine included. Of the read, only the CDR3 DNA is kept; its 42 bases are in frame from base 1. CDR1 and CDR2, per the germline V gene (reference sequence), are SEHNR and FQNEAQ. The reads were generated on an Illumina NovaSeq 6000. Using 5'RACE with constant-segment primers, TCRalpha and TCRbeta cDNA libraries were constructed, with sample barcodes and unique molecular identifiers added in the process. RNA was extracted from every sample with Trizol reagent. Amplification of the libraries took two PCR steps, and the second step added a second sample barcode plus Illumina TruSeq adapters. The libraries were sequenced on an Illumina NovaSeq using 2 x 150 bp paired-end reads. As for the authors' bioinformatics: With migec v1.2.7, reads were demultiplexed and then collapsed into UMI-guided consensus sequences. Using mixcr v2.1.11, UMI consensuses were aligned to TRA and TRB V and J templates and then assembled into clonotypes. A clonotype was counted as expanded or contracted only if both edgeR and NoisET called the change significant, with noise models trained on biological replicates. For edgeR calls, a false discovery rate-adjusted p below 0.01 and a log2 fold-change threshold of 1 were applied. PCA with hierarchical clustering of max-normalized trajectories of the 1000 most abundant clonotypes was used as exploratory dynamics analysis. Separately sequenced CD4+ and CD8+ repertoires were used to assign a CD4 or CD8 phenotype to each responding clone. In-frame beta chains were kept once TCRdb had trimmed the public reads at Q25 with fastp and called clones with MiXCR. For every CDR3 protein sequence, its rows merge into one entry that carries the most common genes and DNA. These V and J calls derive from TCRdb rather than the authors' analysis. This sample holds 150,000 to 200,000 distinct CDR3 sequences; about 21% were observed only once. The ten largest make up roughly 23% of the sample.

The table lists this clonotype with a few counts. Its antigen specificity is not known. Base qualities are missing; no much larger clone stands one base away. The source is an adult woman who had mild COVID-19 (a few samples of this study predate the infection). The sample titles of this study are shuffled in the database, so cell type and time point are left out; the donor was told from shared clones. The chain was built from TRBV7-9 and TRBJ2-2, with 7 central nucleotides matching TRBD2. Sequencing used PBMCs or a T cell subset sorted from them (not recorded which). The DNA reads TGTGCCAGCAGCTCCGGGACTAATATCGGGGAGCTGTTTTTT. This encodes CASSSGTNIGELFF. Where the CDR3 stops, the reference TRBV7-9 and TRBJ2-2 genes take over; the full variable domain is DTGVSQNPRHKITKRGQNVTFRCDPISEHNRLYWYRQTLGQGPEFLTYFQNEAQLEKSRLLSDRFSAERPKGSFSTLEIQRTEQGDSAMYLCASSSGTNIGELFFGEGSRLTVL.